This TCR beta chain stems from a study of shared T cell receptors in the human thymus. This CDR3 comprises 15 residues. V shed 7 bases, J shed 8 bases, and the junction held 13 bases outside the gene matches. Germline values: CDR1 SGHAT, CDR2 FQNNGV. Sequencing used immunoSEQ multiplex PCR; TCRdb keeps in-frame clones, though not all of them. The sample has 500,000 to 550,000 clones, around 78% seen once. The same data also contributed to another study, on human thymus T cells. Per that study: Resections obtained during corrective heart surgery supplied the thymus tissue. Related reports documented highly overlapping thymic repertoires among unrelated individuals.

This chain uses TRBV11-2 with TRBJ1-3, with 8 positions matching TRBD1. The TCR was taken from a boy younger than two with a congenital heart defect. Sequenced sample: thymocytes. The CDR3 reads CASTGQGQTRDTIYF. The DNA for the CDR3 is TGTGCCAGCACAGGACAGGGCCAGACGAGGGACACCATATATTTT.